The rows below give T cell receptor beta chains drawn from one sample of a study of molecular identifiers for immune sequencing clone quantification. TCRdb analysed the PCR reads with MiXCR anew, one entry per CDR3 protein. Of more than 550,000 distinct CDR3 sequences listed, 25% were seen once; the top ten hold 0.78%. Input material: naive CD8+ T cells from blood, with Jurkat cell RNA spiked in. These receptors all stem from a human donor in good health. Some libraries in this study had Jurkat cell RNA spiked in. Both conserved end residues are part of each CDR3. The D gene is left open where the match is weak. The size field is filled for only some rows; it gives once, few, many or a size class.

abundance: many; v_gene: TRBV14; d_gene: -; j_gene: TRBJ2-7; CDR3aa: CASSRYSGLELREQYF; CDR3nt: TGTGCCAGCAGCCGTTACAGCGGTTTGGAGCTACGGGAGCAGTACTTC
abundance: many; v_gene: TRBV4-1; d_gene: TRBD1; j_gene: TRBJ2-5; CDR3aa: CASSQGIRGTGLETQYF; CDR3nt: TGCGCCAGCAGCCAAGGAATTCGTGGGACAGGGCTAGAGACCCAGTACTTC
abundance: many; v_gene: TRBV11-2; d_gene: -; j_gene: TRBJ2-1; CDR3aa: CASSLVPAGQFF; CDR3nt: TGTGCCAGCAGCTTAGTTCCAGCGGGGCAGTTCTTC
abundance: many; v_gene: TRBV27; d_gene: -; j_gene: TRBJ2-7; CDR3aa: CASTLWVGEQYF; CDR3nt: TGTGCCAGCACCCTTTGGGTGGGCGAGCAGTACTTC
abundance: many; v_gene: TRBV7-9; d_gene: -; j_gene: TRBJ2-3; CDR3aa: CASSPVFGSTDTQYF; CDR3nt: TGTGCCAGCAGCCCTGTTTTTGGCAGCACAGATACGCAGTATTTT
abundance: -; v_gene: TRBV19; d_gene: -; j_gene: TRBJ2-3; CDR3aa: CASSIRTAGYTDTQYF; CDR3nt: TGTGCCAGTAGTATTCGGACAGCGGGGTACACAGATACGCAGTATTTT
abundance: many; v_gene: TRBV9; d_gene: -; j_gene: TRBJ1-1; CDR3aa: CASSGGEGPNTEAFF; CDR3nt: TGTGCCAGCAGCGGGGGCGAAGGGCCTAACACTGAAGCTTTCTTT
abundance: -; v_gene: TRBV5-6; d_gene: -; j_gene: TRBJ2-2; CDR3aa: CASSFVSGELFF; CDR3nt: TGTGCCAGCAGCTTCGTTAGCGGGGAGCTGTTTTTT
abundance: few; v_gene: TRBV6-1; d_gene: TRBD1; j_gene: TRBJ1-2; CDR3aa: CASSEARTGGYGYTF; CDR3nt: TGTGCCAGCAGTGAAGCCCGGACAGGGGGCTATGGCTACACCTTC
abundance: many; v_gene: TRBV4-2; d_gene: TRBD1; j_gene: TRBJ2-7; CDR3aa: CASSQPGTGQEQYF; CDR3nt: TGTGCCAGCAGCCAGCCCGGGACAGGGCAAGAGCAGTACTTC
abundance: few; v_gene: TRBV4-3; d_gene: TRBD1; j_gene: TRBJ2-1; CDR3aa: CASSQDRFLGQASYNEQFF; CDR3nt: TGCGCCAGCAGCCAAGATAGGTTTTTGGGACAGGCCTCCTACAATGAGCAGTTCTTC
abundance: -; v_gene: TRBV2; d_gene: -; j_gene: TRBJ1-6; CDR3aa: CASSEWGRMNSPLHF; CDR3nt: TGTGCCAGCAGTGAATGGGGGCGAATGAATTCACCCCTCCACTTT
abundance: -; v_gene: TRBV30; d_gene: -; j_gene: TRBJ1-4; CDR3aa: CAWSVRGNEKLFF; CDR3nt: TGTGCCTGGAGTGTACGAGGGAATGAAAAACTGTTTTTT
abundance: -; v_gene: TRBV6-6; d_gene: TRBD1; j_gene: TRBJ2-7; CDR3aa: CASSCSGGTYEQYF; CDR3nt: TGTGCCAGCAGTTGCTCAGGGGGTACTTACGAGCAGTACTTC
abundance: -; v_gene: TRBV5-1; d_gene: -; j_gene: TRBJ2-3; CDR3aa: CASSLAPTDRPDTQYF; CDR3nt: TGCGCCAGCAGCTTGGCCCCGACGGACCGCCCAGATACGCAGTATTTT
abundance: -; v_gene: TRBV27; d_gene: TRBD2; j_gene: TRBJ2-1; CDR3aa: CASSPIAGTSGRDRFF; CDR3nt: TGTGCCAGCAGTCCAATCGCCGGGACTAGCGGGAGAGATAGGTTCTTC
abundance: -; v_gene: TRBV30; d_gene: -; j_gene: TRBJ2-1; CDR3aa: CAWDLGWDEQFF; CDR3nt: TGTGCCTGGGATTTGGGCTGGGATGAGCAGTTCTTC
abundance: many; v_gene: TRBV5-4; d_gene: TRBD1; j_gene: TRBJ2-3; CDR3aa: CASSLPGTARDTQYF; CDR3nt: TGTGCCAGCAGCTTGCCCGGGACAGCCAGGGATACGCAGTATTTT
abundance: many; v_gene: TRBV5-4; d_gene: -; j_gene: TRBJ2-7; CDR3aa: CASSGSSLEQYF; CDR3nt: TGTGCCAGCAGCGGGAGTTCCCTCGAGCAGTACTTC
abundance: many; v_gene: TRBV20-1; d_gene: -; j_gene: TRBJ1-4; CDR3aa: CSAEEGESDEKLFF; CDR3nt: TGCAGTGCCGAGGAAGGGGAGTCGGATGAAAAACTGTTTTTT
abundance: few; v_gene: TRBV15; d_gene: -; j_gene: TRBJ2-3; CDR3aa: CATSRAPQDTDTQYF; CDR3nt: TGTGCCACCAGCAGAGCCCCACAAGACACAGATACGCAGTATTTT
abundance: many; v_gene: TRBV6-5; d_gene: -; j_gene: TRBJ2-7; CDR3aa: CASSTHTTGEQYF; CDR3nt: TGTGCCAGCAGTACCCACACTACGGGCGAGCAGTACTTC
abundance: -; v_gene: TRBV5-6; d_gene: -; j_gene: TRBJ2-3; CDR3aa: CASSFSVYSTDTQYF; CDR3nt: TGTGCCAGCAGCTTCAGTGTGTACTCCACAGATACGCAGTATTTT
abundance: -; v_gene: TRBV5-5; d_gene: TRBD1; j_gene: TRBJ1-2; CDR3aa: CASSPATGGVYGYTF; CDR3nt: TGTGCCAGCAGCCCGGCGACAGGGGGCGTCTATGGCTACACCTTC
abundance: many; v_gene: TRBV24-1; d_gene: -; j_gene: TRBJ2-1; CDR3aa: CATSNNEQFF; CDR3nt: TGTGCCACCAGTAACAATGAGCAGTTCTTC
abundance: few; v_gene: TRBV27; d_gene: TRBD2; j_gene: TRBJ2-3; CDR3aa: CASSDGLAGYTDTQYF; CDR3nt: TGTGCCAGCAGTGACGGACTAGCGGGGTACACAGATACGCAGTATTTT
abundance: many; v_gene: TRBV6-5; d_gene: -; j_gene: TRBJ2-7; CDR3aa: CASSYLPADNYEQYF; CDR3nt: TGTGCCAGCAGTTACCTTCCAGCGGATAACTACGAGCAGTACTTC
abundance: few; v_gene: TRBV4-1; d_gene: -; j_gene: TRBJ2-1; CDR3aa: CASSQESGPQYNEQFF; CDR3nt: TGCGCCAGCAGCCAAGAGAGCGGGCCGCAATACAATGAGCAGTTCTTC
abundance: -; v_gene: TRBV19; d_gene: -; j_gene: TRBJ1-4; CDR3aa: CASSIMGSSNEKLFF; CDR3nt: TGTGCCAGTAGTATTATGGGCAGCTCTAATGAAAAACTGTTTTTT
abundance: -; v_gene: TRBV29-1; d_gene: -; j_gene: TRBJ2-5; CDR3aa: CSVARETQYF; CDR3nt: TGCAGCGTTGCGCGAGAGACCCAGTACTTC
abundance: -; v_gene: TRBV28; d_gene: -; j_gene: TRBJ1-3; CDR3aa: CASSSGHYSGNTIYF; CDR3nt: TGTGCCAGCAGTTCGGGACACTACTCTGGAAACACCATATATTTT